Reported below is one T cell receptor beta chain. What antigen it recognizes has not been identified. The input lacks base qualities; no much larger clone sits a single base away. In this study, sorted CD4+ and CD8+ T cells from the blood of healthy subjects and of severe aplastic anemia patients had their TCR repertoires deep-sequenced. Ficoll-Paque density gradient centrifugation was used to isolate peripheral blood mononuclear cells. Before DNA extraction, CD4+ and CD8+ T cells were sorted by FACS or by magnetic beads. These data belong to a study of CD8+CD57+ T cells in acquired aplastic anemia (dated by TCRdb to the late 2010s). Background on the whole study: A mean of roughly 3.2 ug of DNA, ranging from about 0.2 to 27.4 ug, was extracted from sorted CD4+ and CD8+ cells. For healthy donor samples, the average read count was about 10.8 million for CD4+ cells and approximately 11 million for CD8+ cells. The research as a whole found: Approximately 31 CD8+ CDR3 sequences were found in both patients and controls but appeared to be highly expressed in patients and within the immunodominant clones of the patients. Patients and healthy controls showed no significant difference in CD8+ Simpson's diversity (P=0.060).

Relative to germline, V is 3 bases shorter and J is 2 bases shorter, with 2 bases between their ends. The germline V gene (reference sequence) gives CDR1 as DFQATT and CDR2 as SNEGSKA. The CDR3 holds 11 amino acids from the cysteine to the phenylalanine. Only the CDR3 region is kept as DNA, spanning 33 bases read in frame from base 1. Genomic DNA was used as template for profiling of TCR beta VDJ combinations and CDR3 sequences. An Illumina HiSeq 2000 was the platform used for TCR repertoire sequencing. In the authors' own workflow: Repertoires were assessed using TRBV/TRBJ rearrangement plots, CDR3 size and DJ length profiles, and Simpson's diversity index. Whichever DNA sequence was most abundant in the deep sequencing data was defined as the immunodominant clone. CDR3 amino acid sequences were screened for sharing across subjects and compared with published repertoires and the VDJdb database. In TCRdb, the public reads were trimmed at Q25 with fastp and aligned with MiXCR, with productive beta chains retained. Records with the same CDR3 protein are collapsed into one entry carrying the most frequent genes and DNA. TCRdb assigned the V and J calls; the authors' analysis was not used. Here the sample has about 150,000 distinct CDR3 sequences; around two fifths occur a single time. The ten largest make up 8% to 8.5% of the sample.

The TCR sequence derives from a human donor in good health, serving as a control. The V and J genes are TRBV20-1 and TRBJ1-5; confidence is insufficient to name the D gene. The sequencing input was sorted CD4+, CD8+, or CD8+CD57+ T cells (not recorded which) from PBMCs. The CDR3 corresponds to CSARGNQPQHF. The DNA reads as follows: TGCAGTGCTAGGGGCAATCAGCCCCAGCATTTT.